This TCR beta chain is drawn from a study of T cell responses to AZD1222 COVID-19 vaccine. The study, taken as a whole, reports: The study reported that nearly half of spike-specific TCRs target unmutated variant regions.

The CDR3 loop spans 16 amino acids. Trimming removed 1 base at V and 1 base at J, with 13 bases between. Germline V gene data show CDR1 as LNHDA and CDR2 as SQIVND (reference sequence). Remarks on this clone: Antigen specificity is unknown.

Profiling relied on immunoSEQ multiplex PCR, and the TCRdb table lists in-frame clones only, not all of them. The table shows about 120,000 clones, with around 86% occurring only once. Investigators merged groups given second doses at roughly 4 or roughly 12 weeks. This receptor was obtained from an adult who received the AZD1222 COVID-19 vaccine. Sequencing was performed on peripheral blood, taken 28 days after the second AZD1222 dose. This sequence joins TRBV19 and TRBJ1-1, with D possibly matching TRBD1 (6 bases). The CDR3 is CASSIGRQGRNTEAFF. The CDR3 DNA sequence: TGTGCCAGTAGTATAGGAAGGCAGGGGCGGAACACTGAAGCTTTCTTT.